A selection of T cell receptor beta chains follows, all from one sample in a study of shared T cell receptors in the human thymus. TCRdb's copy holds only in-frame clones and misses some; the assay was immunoSEQ multiplex PCR. The data show hundreds of thousands of clones, 78% seen once. The same sample was also studied in work on human thymus T cells.

The sequenced sample was thymocytes. These TCRs come from a boy younger than two with a congenital heart defect. The conserved cysteine and the conserved F or W are not part of the CDR3 here.

CDR3aa: SVEGQENTEAF; v_gene: TRBV29-1; j_gene: TRBJ1-1
CDR3aa: ASRGLASGDLFVQF; v_gene: TRBV10-2; j_gene: TRBJ2-1
CDR3aa: AWSVGLAGVASTDTQY; v_gene: TRBV30; j_gene: TRBJ2-3
CDR3aa: ASSPGLAGPYEQY; v_gene: TRBV6-6; j_gene: TRBJ2-7
CDR3aa: ASSQEGTGGYNEQF; v_gene: TRBV4-1; j_gene: TRBJ2-1
CDR3aa: ASSLEGSPSGTSGMSSYEQY; v_gene: TRBV13; j_gene: TRBJ2-7
CDR3aa: ASSPGTGDRETQY; v_gene: TRBV6-5; j_gene: TRBJ2-5
CDR3aa: ASSLASVSLNEQY; v_gene: TRBV5-1; j_gene: TRBJ2-7
CDR3aa: ASSKGLSEQY; v_gene: TRBV19; j_gene: TRBJ2-7
CDR3aa: ASRASGTGPSNEQF; v_gene: TRBV2; j_gene: TRBJ2-1
CDR3aa: ASSPFDNEQF; v_gene: TRBV6-6; j_gene: TRBJ2-1
CDR3aa: AWTGDRHGYT; v_gene: TRBV30; j_gene: TRBJ1-2